This T cell receptor beta chain was recovered during a study of human T cells and chemical hapten exposure. Time point denoted: pre-sensitization, week 0. As to treatment: therapeutic diphenylcyclopropenone sensitization with weekly scalp DPC. In this sample, this clonotype turned up many times. MiXCR, applied by TCRdb to the RACE reads, yields one record per CDR3 protein. Of about 85,000 distinct CDR3 sequences in the sample, 8.5% to 9% were seen once. Germline V lookup: CDR1 MNHEY, CDR2 SVGAGI. Trimming stripped 10 bases from V and 0 bases from J, with 12 bases between. CDR3 length: 14 amino acids. The TCR was taken from a middle-aged man with alopecia areata. Some clones in this sample may be carry-over from other donors' samples. The sample in question was whole blood, obtained in connection with sensitization to the hapten diphenylcyclopropenone (DPC). The chain uses TRBV6-5 and TRBJ2-2; D may be TRBD1 (6 bases). CDR3 protein: CATRTASNTGELFF. Here the CDR3 DNA reads TGTGCCACCAGGACAGCCTCGAACACCGGGGAGCTGTTTTTT.